Given below is one TCR beta chain in context. Its cognate antigen is unknown. CDR3 length: 13 amino acids. V lost 7 bases to trimming and J lost 5 bases, with 15 bases between them. Germline V gives CDR1 DFQATT, CDR2 SNEGSKA (reference sequence). Every sample yielded at least 6.5 million isolated PBMCs. Primers used in a second PCR of roughly 6 to 11 cycles were a sample-barcoded 5' primer and a J-beta primer mix. TCRdb reprocessed the 5' RACE reads via MiXCR and lists one record per CDR3 protein. The sample consists of 580,000 or so distinct CDR3 sequences, roughly 48% of them appearing once. These data originate in a study of blood T cells in healthy people across ages. Study-level results: Among long-lived donors, naive CD4+ cells were more numerous and diversity higher than in aged donors. Donor CMV infection status was unknown, possibly confounding age-related changes in expanded clonotypes.

The J gene is TRBJ1-5, the V gene TRBV20-1; TRBD1 is a possible D gene (6 bases). This TCR derives from a man of 80 years or more in good health. Sequencing was carried out using blood. The CDR3: CSVLRGADQPQHF. In nucleotides, the CDR3 is TGCAGTGTCCTCCGGGGGGCGGATCAGCCCCAGCATTTT.